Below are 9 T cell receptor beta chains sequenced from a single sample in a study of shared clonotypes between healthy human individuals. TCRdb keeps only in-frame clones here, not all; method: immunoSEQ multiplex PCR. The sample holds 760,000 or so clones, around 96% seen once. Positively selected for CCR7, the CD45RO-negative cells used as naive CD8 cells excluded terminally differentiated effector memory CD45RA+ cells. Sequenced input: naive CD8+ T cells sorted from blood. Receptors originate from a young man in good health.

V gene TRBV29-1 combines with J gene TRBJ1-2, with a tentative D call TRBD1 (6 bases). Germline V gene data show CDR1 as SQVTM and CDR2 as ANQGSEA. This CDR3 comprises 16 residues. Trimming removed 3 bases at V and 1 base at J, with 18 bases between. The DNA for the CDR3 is TGCAGCGTTGATCCCCTAAAAACAGGGATTAACTATGGCTACACCTTC. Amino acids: CSVDPLKTGINYGYTF.

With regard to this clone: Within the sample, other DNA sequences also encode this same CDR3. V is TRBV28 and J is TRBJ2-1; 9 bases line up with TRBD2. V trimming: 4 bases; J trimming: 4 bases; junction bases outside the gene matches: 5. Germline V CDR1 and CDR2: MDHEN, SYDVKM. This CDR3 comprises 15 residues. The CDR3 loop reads CASSSGTSRYNEQFF. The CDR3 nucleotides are TGTGCCAGCAGTTCCGGGACTAGCCGATACAATGAGCAGTTCTTC.

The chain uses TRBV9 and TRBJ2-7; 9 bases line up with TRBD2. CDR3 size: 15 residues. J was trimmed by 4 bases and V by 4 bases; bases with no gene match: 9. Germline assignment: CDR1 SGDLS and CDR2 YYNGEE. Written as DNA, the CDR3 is TGTGCCAGCAGCCCTTGGGTTAGCGGGGGATACGAGCAGTACTTC. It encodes CASSPWVSGGYEQYF.

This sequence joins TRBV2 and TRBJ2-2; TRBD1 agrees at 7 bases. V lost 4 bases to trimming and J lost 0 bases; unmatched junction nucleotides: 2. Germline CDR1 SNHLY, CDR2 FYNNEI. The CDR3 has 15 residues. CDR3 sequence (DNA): TGTGCCAGCAGTGGGGGACAGACGAACACCGGGGAGCTGTTTTTT. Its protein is CASSGGQTNTGELFF.

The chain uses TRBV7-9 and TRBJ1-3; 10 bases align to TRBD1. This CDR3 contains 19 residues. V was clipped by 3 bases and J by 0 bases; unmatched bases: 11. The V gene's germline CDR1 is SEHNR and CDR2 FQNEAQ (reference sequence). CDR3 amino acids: CASSLSFGTGALSGNTIYF. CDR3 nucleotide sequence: TGTGCCAGCAGCTTGAGTTTCGGGACAGGGGCCCTCTCTGGAAACACCATATATTTT.

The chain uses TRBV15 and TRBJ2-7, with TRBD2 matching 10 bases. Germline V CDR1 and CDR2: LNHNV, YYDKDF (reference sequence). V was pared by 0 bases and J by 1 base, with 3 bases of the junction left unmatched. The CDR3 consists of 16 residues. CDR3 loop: CATSRDPSGSSYEQYF. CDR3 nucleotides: TGTGCCACCAGCAGAGATCCTAGCGGGAGTTCCTACGAGCAGTACTTC.

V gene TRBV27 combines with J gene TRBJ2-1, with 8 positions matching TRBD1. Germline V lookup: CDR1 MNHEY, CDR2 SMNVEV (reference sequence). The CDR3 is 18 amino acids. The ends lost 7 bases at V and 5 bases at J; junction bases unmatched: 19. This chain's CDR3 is CASTEGRGPFTSNNEQFF. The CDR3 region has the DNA TGTGCCAGCACCGAAGGCAGGGGGCCCTTCACCTCGAACAATGAGCAGTTCTTC.

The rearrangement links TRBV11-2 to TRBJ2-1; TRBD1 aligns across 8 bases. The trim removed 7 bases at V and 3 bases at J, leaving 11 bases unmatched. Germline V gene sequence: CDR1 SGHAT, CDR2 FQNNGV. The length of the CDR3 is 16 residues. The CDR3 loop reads CASTDPTGGIYNEQFF. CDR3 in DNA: TGTGCCAGCACCGACCCCACAGGGGGAATCTACAATGAGCAGTTCTTC. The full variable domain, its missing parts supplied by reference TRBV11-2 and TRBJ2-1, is EAGVAQSPRYKIIEKRQSVAFWCNPISGHATLYWYQQILGQGPKLLIQFQNNGVVDDSQLPKDRFSAERLKGVDSTLKIQPAKLEDSAVYLCASTDPTGGIYNEQFFGPGTRLTVL.

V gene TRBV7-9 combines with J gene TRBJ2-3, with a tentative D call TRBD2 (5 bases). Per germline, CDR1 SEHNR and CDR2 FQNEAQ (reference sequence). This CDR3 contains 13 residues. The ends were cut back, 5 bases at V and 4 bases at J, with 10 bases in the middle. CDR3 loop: CASSGRGADTQYF. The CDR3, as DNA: TGTGCCAGCAGCGGGAGAGGTGCAGATACGCAGTATTTT.